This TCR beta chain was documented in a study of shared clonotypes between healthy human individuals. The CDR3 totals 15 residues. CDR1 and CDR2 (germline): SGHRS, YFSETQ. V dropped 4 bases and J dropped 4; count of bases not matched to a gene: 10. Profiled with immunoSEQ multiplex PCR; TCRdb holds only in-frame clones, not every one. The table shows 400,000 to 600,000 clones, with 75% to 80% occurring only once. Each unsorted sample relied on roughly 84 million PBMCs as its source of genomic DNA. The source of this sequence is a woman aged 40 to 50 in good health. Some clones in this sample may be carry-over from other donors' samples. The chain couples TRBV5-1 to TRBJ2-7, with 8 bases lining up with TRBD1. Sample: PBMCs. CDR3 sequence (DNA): TGCGCCAGCAGCACCTGGACAGGGAGAACATACGAGCAGTACTTC. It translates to CASSTWTGRTYEQYF.